This TCR beta chain was profiled in a study of regulatory T cells in long-lasting Graves disease. General study findings and limits: New patients shared about 910 public clonotypes, and persistent patients shared more, with a few thousand. TRBV28, TRBJ1-2 and TRBJ2-5 were segments that persistent disease favored.

Construction of the TCR beta libraries employed iRepertoire HTBI primers in conjunction with Arm-PCR of CDR3 regions. Study processing details: Some 60 TRBV and roughly 15 TRBJ segments were identified across samples. TCRdb itself ran the multiplex PCR reads through MiXCR, one entry per CDR3 protein. The V and J calls come from TCRdb's annotation, not from the publication. The table includes hundreds of thousands of distinct CDR3 sequences, 20% to 25% detected once. This clonotype was detected many times. Its specificity is not known. Time point meaning: persistent/refractory GD, antithyroid drugs over 5 years with positive TRAb. TCR sequences were obtained from RNA taken from PBMCs. Per germline, CDR1 MNHEY and CDR2 SMNVEV (reference sequence). This CDR3 spans 15 amino acids. The V end was cut by 7 bases, the J end by 6 bases, with 18 bases between.

This clonotype originated in a female donor with Graves disease. The input for sequencing was peripheral blood mononuclear cells (PBMCs), taken when the disease was refractory, from a patient treated with antithyroid drugs. The chain recombines TRBV27 with TRBJ2-2, with D possibly being TRBD2 (7 bases). The CDR3 bases are TGTGCCAGCACCCGGCTAGGGGGGGAACCCGGGGAGCTGTTTTTT. Amino acids: CASTRLGGEPGELFF.